This T cell receptor beta chain was identified during a study of cytomegalovirus exposure and HLA in healthy donors. Study-wide findings and caveats: Reports indicated that the classifier achieved high specificity and sensitivity in diagnosing cytomegalovirus status.

As to this clone: Its antigen is not known.

The CDR3 is 15 residues long. Trimming stripped 6 bases from V and 0 bases from J, with 14 bases between. Germline V gene sequence: CDR1 MNHNS, CDR2 SASEGT. The protocol was immunoSEQ multiplex PCR, while the TCRdb copy is restricted to in-frame clones and leaves out a portion. The sample contains tens of thousands of clones, 94% of which appear only once. This clonotype was sampled from a woman between 18 and 30 years old in good health and CMV-seronegative. The source material was PBMCs. The chain is built from TRBV6-1 and TRBJ1-1; D not resolved. This CDR3 is CASRPHRPLNTEAFF. In DNA, the CDR3 is TGTGCCAGCAGGCCCCACAGACCTTTGAACACTGAAGCTTTCTTT.